These T cell receptor beta chains were read from a single sample in a study of cytomegalovirus exposure and HLA in healthy donors. Sequencing used immunoSEQ multiplex PCR; TCRdb keeps in-frame clones, though not all of them. Of about 92,000 clones detected, more than 65% appear once; the ten largest clones hold roughly 1.2%. Source material: PBMCs. Every receptor here comes from a girl aged 2-9 years in good health and CMV-seropositive. Both conserved end residues are part of each CDR3. A D gene is named only where the DNA matches it firmly. Size values are once, few and many counts, or a class for expanded clones, and some rows have none.

cdr3_aa: CASSQKGASYEQYF
cdr3_nt: TGTGCCAGCAGCCAAAAGGGAGCGTCCTACGAGCAGTACTTC
d_call: -
v_call: TRBV14
clone_size: -
j_call: TRBJ2-7

cdr3_aa: CASSLSPGPDTEAFF
cdr3_nt: TGTGCCAGCAGCCTATCCCCAGGGCCGGACACTGAAGCTTTCTTT
d_call: -
v_call: TRBV9
clone_size: -
j_call: TRBJ1-1

cdr3_aa: CASGGQSNQPQHF
cdr3_nt: TGTGCCAGCGGGGGACAGAGCAATCAGCCCCAGCATTTT
d_call: TRBD1
v_call: TRBV2
clone_size: -
j_call: TRBJ1-5

cdr3_aa: CASSWGLVAFF
cdr3_nt: TGTGCCAGCAGCTGGGGGCTAGTGGCTTTCTTT
d_call: -
v_call: TRBV6-5
clone_size: -
j_call: TRBJ1-1

cdr3_aa: CASSFSSGALFF
cdr3_nt: TGTGCCAGCAGTTTCAGTAGTGGGGCCCTGTTTTTT
d_call: -
v_call: TRBV27
clone_size: -
j_call: TRBJ1-4

cdr3_aa: CASSYQGGGNEKLFF
cdr3_nt: TGTGCCAGCAGTTACCAGGGAGGGGGGAATGAAAAACTGTTTTTT
d_call: -
v_call: TRBV6-5
clone_size: -
j_call: TRBJ1-4

cdr3_aa: CASRTGVGEKLFF
cdr3_nt: TGTGCCAGCCGGACAGGGGTAGGAGAAAAACTGTTTTTT
d_call: TRBD1
v_call: TRBV19
clone_size: -
j_call: TRBJ1-4

cdr3_aa: CASSQGGDYSEQYF
cdr3_nt: TGCGCCAGCAGCCAAGGAGGAGACTATTCCGAGCAGTACTTC
d_call: -
v_call: TRBV4-1
clone_size: few
j_call: TRBJ2-7

cdr3_aa: CASQTRGGDTEAFF
cdr3_nt: TGTGCCAGCCAGACGAGAGGGGGGGACACTGAAGCTTTCTTT
d_call: -
v_call: TRBV7-8
clone_size: -
j_call: TRBJ1-1

cdr3_aa: CAGSERGLQPQHF
cdr3_nt: TGTGCCGGCAGTGAAAGGGGTCTTCAGCCCCAGCATTTT
d_call: -
v_call: TRBV6-1
clone_size: -
j_call: TRBJ1-5

cdr3_aa: CAWTARGLTDTQYF
cdr3_nt: TGTGCCTGGACGGCCAGGGGGTTGACAGATACGCAGTATTTT
d_call: TRBD1
v_call: TRBV30
clone_size: -
j_call: TRBJ2-3

cdr3_aa: CASSPSSGIYEQYF
cdr3_nt: TGTGCCAGCAGTCCTTCTAGCGGAATTTACGAGCAGTACTTC
d_call: TRBD2
v_call: TRBV27
clone_size: -
j_call: TRBJ2-7

cdr3_aa: CASSIIAGEGADTQYF
cdr3_nt: TGTGCCAGTAGTATTATAGCGGGAGAAGGGGCAGATACGCAGTATTTT
d_call: TRBD2
v_call: TRBV19
clone_size: -
j_call: TRBJ2-3

cdr3_aa: CASSLRSRGSTEAFF
cdr3_nt: TGCGCCAGCAGCCTTAGGTCCCGGGGTAGCACTGAAGCTTTCTTT
d_call: -
v_call: TRBV4-1
clone_size: few
j_call: TRBJ1-1

cdr3_aa: CASSQGAGTEAFF
cdr3_nt: TGTGCCAGCAGCCAGGGGGCGGGCACTGAAGCTTTCTTT
d_call: TRBD1
v_call: TRBV5-4
clone_size: -
j_call: TRBJ1-1

cdr3_aa: CASSQDLADREGYGYTF
cdr3_nt: TGTGCCAGCAGCCAAGATTTGGCAGACAGGGAAGGGTATGGCTACACCTTC
d_call: TRBD1
v_call: TRBV4-2
clone_size: -
j_call: TRBJ1-2